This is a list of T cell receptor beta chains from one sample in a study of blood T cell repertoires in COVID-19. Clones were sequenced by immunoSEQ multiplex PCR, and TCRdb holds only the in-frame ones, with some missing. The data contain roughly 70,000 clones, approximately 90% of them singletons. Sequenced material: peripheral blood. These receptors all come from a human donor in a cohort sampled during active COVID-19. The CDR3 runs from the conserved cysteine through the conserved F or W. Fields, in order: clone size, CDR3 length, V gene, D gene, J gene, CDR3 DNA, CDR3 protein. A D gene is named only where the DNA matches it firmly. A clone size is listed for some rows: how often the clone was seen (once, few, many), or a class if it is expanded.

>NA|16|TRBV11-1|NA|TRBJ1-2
TGTGCCAGCAGCTTCGAACGGGACACGCCTTATGGTGGCTACACCTTC
CASSFERDTPYGGYTF
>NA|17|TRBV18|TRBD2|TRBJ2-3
TGTGCCAGCTCACCACGGGGGACTAGCGGCTCATCAGATACGCAGTATTTT
CASSPRGTSGSSDTQYF
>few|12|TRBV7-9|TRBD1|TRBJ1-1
TGTGCCAGCAGCTTTTACAGGGGTAGGGCTTTCTTT
CASSFYRGRAFF
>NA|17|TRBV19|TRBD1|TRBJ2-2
TGTGCCAGTAGTAGTTTCCGGGACAGGGGGCGGTCCGGGGAGCTGTTTTTT
CASSSFRDRGRSGELFF
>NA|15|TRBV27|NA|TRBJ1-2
TGTGCCAGCAGTTACGCCGGGTCCTCCCTCTATGGCTACACCTTC
CASSYAGSSLYGYTF
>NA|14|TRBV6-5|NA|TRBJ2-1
TGTGCCAGCAGTAGAGGCAGCTCCTACAATGAGCAGTTCTTC
CASSRGSSYNEQFF
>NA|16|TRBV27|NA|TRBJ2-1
TGTGCCAGCAGCAGTTTGGGAGGGGGAAACTACAATGAGCAGTTCTTC
CASSSLGGGNYNEQFF
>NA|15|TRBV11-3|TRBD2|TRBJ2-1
TGTGCCAGCAGCTTACAACTAGCGGGATACAATGAGCAGTTCTTC
CASSLQLAGYNEQFF
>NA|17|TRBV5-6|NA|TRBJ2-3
TGTGCCAGCAGCCACGATGGACTGGAATTTAGCACAGATACGCAGTATTTT
CASSHDGLEFSTDTQYF
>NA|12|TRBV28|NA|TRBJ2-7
TGTGCCAGCAGTTTAGAGGTTTACGAGCAGTACTTC
CASSLEVYEQYF
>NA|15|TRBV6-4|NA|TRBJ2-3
TGTGCCAGCACCCAAGGAGGGCTCGCAGCAGATACGCAGTATTTT
CASTQGGLAADTQYF
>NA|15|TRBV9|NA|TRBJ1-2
TGTGCCAGCAGCGTAGAATCAGGGGATTCGCGGGGCTACACCTTC
CASSVESGDSRGYTF
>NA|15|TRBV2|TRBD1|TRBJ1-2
TGTGCCAGCAGACCAAGGACAGGGGAGGGAGGTGGCTACACCTTC
CASRPRTGEGGGYTF
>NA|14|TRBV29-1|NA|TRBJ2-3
TGCAGCGTTGCAGGGCGGCAGAACACAGATACGCAGTATTTT
CSVAGRQNTDTQYF
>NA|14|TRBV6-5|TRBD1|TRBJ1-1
TGTGCCAGCAGTTCCGAGACAGGGGGTCGTAAAGCTTTCTTT
CASSSETGGRKAFF
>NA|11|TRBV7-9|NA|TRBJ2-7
TGTGCCAGCAGCACAGACTACGAGCAGTACTTC
CASSTDYEQYF
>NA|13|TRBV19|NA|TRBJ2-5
TGTGCCAGTAGGGGGGGGCTTCAAGAGACCCAGTACTTC
CASRGGLQETQYF
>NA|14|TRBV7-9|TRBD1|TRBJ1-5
TGTGCCAGCAGCCGGGGACAGGGATGGCAGCCCCAGCATTTT
CASSRGQGWQPQHF
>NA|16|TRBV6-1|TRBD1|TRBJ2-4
TGTGCCAGCAGTGAAATTTCGACAGGGGGCTTGAACATTCAGTACTTC
CASSEISTGGLNIQYF
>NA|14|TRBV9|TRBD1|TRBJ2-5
TGTGCCAGCAGCTCGCGGACAGGGCTGGAGACCCAGTACTTC
CASSSRTGLETQYF
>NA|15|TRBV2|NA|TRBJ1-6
TGTGCCAGCAGTGTCCTCAGAGGGCATAATTCACCCCTCCACTTT
CASSVLRGHNSPLHF
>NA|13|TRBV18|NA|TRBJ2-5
TGTGCCAGCTCACCACAGAGCCAAGAGACCCAGTACTTC
CASSPQSQETQYF
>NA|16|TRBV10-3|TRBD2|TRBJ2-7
TGTGCCATCAGTGAGTCGACACTAGCGGGCGCCTACGAGCAGTACTTC
CAISESTLAGAYEQYF
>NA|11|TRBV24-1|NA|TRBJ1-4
TGTGCCACCAGCGAAGGCAGGCAACTGTTTTTT
CATSEGRQLFF
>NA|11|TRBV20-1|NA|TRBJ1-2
TGCAGTGCTAGTAGACAGGATGTCTACACCTTC
CSASRQDVYTF
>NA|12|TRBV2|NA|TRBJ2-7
TGTGCCAGCAAGAGAATGGGCCACGAGCAGTACTTC
CASKRMGHEQYF
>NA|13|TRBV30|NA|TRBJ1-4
TGTGCCTGGAGTAGGGACATCAATGAAAAACTGTTTTTT
CAWSRDINEKLFF
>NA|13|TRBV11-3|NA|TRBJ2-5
TGTGCCAGCAGCTGGGGAGAGGCGGAGACCCAGTACTTC
CASSWGEAETQYF